This T cell receptor beta chain was sequenced during a study of blood T cell repertoires in COVID-19. Methods used by the authors: Reference gene primers were amplified, and this amplification served to estimate nucleated cell counts. The table came from immunoSEQ multiplex PCR; TCRdb's copy has only in-frame clones and leaves some out. V, J and clone size were drawn from that table, and D and trimming were deduced from the DNA. The sample comprises about 90,000 clones, around 79% of which are singletons, and around 10% rests with the top ten. V lost 3 bases to trimming and J lost 3 bases, with 13 bases between them. Looked up from germline, CDR1 is SGHRS and CDR2 is YFSETQ. The length of the CDR3 is 14 residues.

The receptor was derived from an elderly woman with acute or convalescent COVID-19. The sample taken for sequencing was peripheral blood. This chain links TRBV5-1 with TRBJ2-7; weak D call: TRBD1 (6 bases). The CDR3 sequence: CASSSDRTLYEQYF. CDR3 DNA sequence: TGCGCCAGCAGCTCAGACAGGACACTCTACGAGCAGTACTTC.